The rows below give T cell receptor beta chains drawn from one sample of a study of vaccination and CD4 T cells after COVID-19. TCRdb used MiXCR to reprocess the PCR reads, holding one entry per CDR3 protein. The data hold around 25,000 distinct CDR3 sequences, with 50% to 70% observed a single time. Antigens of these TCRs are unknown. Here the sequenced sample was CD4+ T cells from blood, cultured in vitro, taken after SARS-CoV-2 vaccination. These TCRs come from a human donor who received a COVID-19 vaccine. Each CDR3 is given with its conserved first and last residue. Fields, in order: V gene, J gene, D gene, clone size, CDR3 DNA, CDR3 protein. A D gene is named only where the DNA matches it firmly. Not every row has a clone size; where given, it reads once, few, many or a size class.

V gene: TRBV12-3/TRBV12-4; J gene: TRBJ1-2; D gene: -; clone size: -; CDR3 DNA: TGTGCCAGCAGTTCCGGCAGGGGCCTTCCCTATGGCTACACCTTC; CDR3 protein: CASSSGRGLPYGYTF
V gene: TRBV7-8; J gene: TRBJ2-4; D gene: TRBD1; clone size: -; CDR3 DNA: TGTGCCAGCAGCCTAACAGGGGGCGCCCGGGTTAGGAACATTCAGTACTTC; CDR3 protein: CASSLTGGARVRNIQYF
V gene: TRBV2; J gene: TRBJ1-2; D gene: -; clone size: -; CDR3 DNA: TGTGCCAGCAGTGAAGCAGGGACCTATGGCTACACCTTC; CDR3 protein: CASSEAGTYGYTF
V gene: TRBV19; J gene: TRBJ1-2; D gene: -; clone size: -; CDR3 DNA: TGTGCCAGCCTTCACACTACCCGGGACACCTATGGCTACACCTTC; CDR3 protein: CASLHTTRDTYGYTF
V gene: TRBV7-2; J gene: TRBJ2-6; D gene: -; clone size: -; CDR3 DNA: TGTGCCAGCAGCTTACGCGGACAGTACTCTGGGGCCAACGTCCTGACTTTC; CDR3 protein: CASSLRGQYSGANVLTF
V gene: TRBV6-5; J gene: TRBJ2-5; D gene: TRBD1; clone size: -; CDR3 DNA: TGTGCCAGCAGTTACTCGACAGGGGACGGGCAAGAGACCCAGTACTTC; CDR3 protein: CASSYSTGDGQETQYF
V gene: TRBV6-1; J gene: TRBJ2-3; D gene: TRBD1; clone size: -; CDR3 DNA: TGTGCCAGCAGTCCCCCGACAGGGTCAGATACGCAGTATTTT; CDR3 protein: CASSPPTGSDTQYF
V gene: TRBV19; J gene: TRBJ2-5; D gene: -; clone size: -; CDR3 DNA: TGTGCCAGTAGTACGATCCGGGACTTCCGACAAGAGACCCAGTACTTC; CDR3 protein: CASSTIRDFRQETQYF
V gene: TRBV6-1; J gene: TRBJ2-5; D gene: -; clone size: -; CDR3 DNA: TGTGCCAGCAGTGCCTCAGGGGGGACACAAGAGACCCAGTACTTC; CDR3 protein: CASSASGGTQETQYF
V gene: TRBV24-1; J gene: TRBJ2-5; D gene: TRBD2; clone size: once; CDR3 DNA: TGTGCCACCAGTGGGGCGGGAGGGGGAGAGACCCAGTACTTC; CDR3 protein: CATSGAGGGETQYF
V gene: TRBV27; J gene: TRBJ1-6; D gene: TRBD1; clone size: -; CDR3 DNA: TGTGCCAGCAGTTCGCGGACAGGGGGGGGGAATTCACCCCTCCACTTT; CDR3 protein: CASSSRTGGGNSPLHF
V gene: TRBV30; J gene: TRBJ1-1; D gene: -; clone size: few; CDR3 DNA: TGTGCCTGGAGTGTAAGTTGGGGGGTAGGCACTGAAGCTTTCTTT; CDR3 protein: CAWSVSWGVGTEAFF
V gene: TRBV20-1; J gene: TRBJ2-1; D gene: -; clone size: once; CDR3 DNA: TGCAGTGCTAGCCGGAGCTCCTACAATGAGCAGTTCTTC; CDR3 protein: CSASRSSYNEQFF
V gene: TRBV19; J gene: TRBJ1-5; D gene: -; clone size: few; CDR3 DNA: TGTGCCAGTAGTGCAGGGGCAGCAAATCAGCCCCAGCATTTT; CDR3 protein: CASSAGAANQPQHF
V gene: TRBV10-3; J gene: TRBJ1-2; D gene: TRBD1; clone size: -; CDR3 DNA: TGTGCCATCAGTGAATATTTTGGTCAGGGGGCCTCTGGCTACACCTTC; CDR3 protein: CAISEYFGQGASGYTF
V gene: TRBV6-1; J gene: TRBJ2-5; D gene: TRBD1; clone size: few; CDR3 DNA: TGTGCCAGCAGTCCAAGGGGGCTAAGACAAGAGACCCAGTACTTC; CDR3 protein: CASSPRGLRQETQYF
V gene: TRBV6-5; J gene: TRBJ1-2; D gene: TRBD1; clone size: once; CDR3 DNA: TGTGCCAGCAGTTACTATCGGCGACAGGGGGCCTATGGCTACACCTTC; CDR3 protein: CASSYYRRQGAYGYTF
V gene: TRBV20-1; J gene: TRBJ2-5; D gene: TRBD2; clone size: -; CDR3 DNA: TGCAGTGCTTTTATAGCGGGGAGGGAGACCCAGTACTTC; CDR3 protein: CSAFIAGRETQYF
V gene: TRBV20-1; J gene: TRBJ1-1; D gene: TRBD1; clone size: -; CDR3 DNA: TGCAGTGCCCGACAGGGGGCGCGTGAAACTGAAGCTTTCTTT; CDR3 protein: CSARQGARETEAFF
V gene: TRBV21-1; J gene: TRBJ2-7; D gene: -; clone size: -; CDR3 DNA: TGTGCCAGCAGCAAATCAGGCAGGGTTCTGGGCGAGCAGTACTTC; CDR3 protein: CASSKSGRVLGEQYF
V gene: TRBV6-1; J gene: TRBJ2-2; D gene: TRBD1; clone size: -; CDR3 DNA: TGTGCCAGCAGTCAAACCACAGGGGTAATCGCCGGGGAGCTGTTTTTT; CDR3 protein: CASSQTTGVIAGELFF
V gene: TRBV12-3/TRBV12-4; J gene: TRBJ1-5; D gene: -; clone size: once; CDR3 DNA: TGTGCCAGCAGTTTATTTGGGGGGCGGGATCAGCCCCAGCATTTT; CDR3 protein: CASSLFGGRDQPQHF
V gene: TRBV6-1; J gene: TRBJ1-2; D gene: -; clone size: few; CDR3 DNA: TGTGCCAGCAGCCTACGCGGCAGCCACCCGCAAGGCTACACCTTC; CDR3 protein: CASSLRGSHPQGYTF
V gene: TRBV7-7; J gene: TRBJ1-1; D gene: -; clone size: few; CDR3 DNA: TGTGCCAGCAGCCCTGACCGGTACACTGAAGCTTTCTTT; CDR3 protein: CASSPDRYTEAFF
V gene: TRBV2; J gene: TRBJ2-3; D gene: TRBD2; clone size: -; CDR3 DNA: TGTGCCAGCAGCGGGACTAGCGGATTCACAGATACGCAGTATTTT; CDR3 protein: CASSGTSGFTDTQYF
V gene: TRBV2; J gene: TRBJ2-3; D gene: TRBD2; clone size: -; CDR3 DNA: TGTGCCAGCAAGGGAGGGGCGGGGGTATGGACAGATACGCAGTATTTT; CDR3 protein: CASKGGAGVWTDTQYF
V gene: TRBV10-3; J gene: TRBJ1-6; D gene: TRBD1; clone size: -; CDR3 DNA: TGTGCCATCAGTGACGGACAGGGTGGTAATTCACCCCTCCACTTT; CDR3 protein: CAISDGQGGNSPLHF
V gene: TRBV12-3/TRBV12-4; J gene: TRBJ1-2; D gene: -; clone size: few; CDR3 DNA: TGTGCCAGCAGTTTACGGGGGAGTGGCTACACCTTC; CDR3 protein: CASSLRGSGYTF
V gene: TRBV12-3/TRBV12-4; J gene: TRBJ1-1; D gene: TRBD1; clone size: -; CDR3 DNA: TGTGCCAGCAGTTTACCCGGACAGGGGACTGCTGAAGCTTTCTTT; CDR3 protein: CASSLPGQGTAEAFF
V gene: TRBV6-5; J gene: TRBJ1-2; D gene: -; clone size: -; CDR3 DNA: TGTGCCAGCAGTTACGCCCCCTCGGGACAAAATAACTATGGCTACACCTTC; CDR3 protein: CASSYAPSGQNNYGYTF
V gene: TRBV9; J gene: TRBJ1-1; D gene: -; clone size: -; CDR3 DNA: TGTGCCAGCAGCGTAGGAGGCGTCGTTGGTGAAGCTTTCTTT; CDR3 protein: CASSVGGVVGEAFF
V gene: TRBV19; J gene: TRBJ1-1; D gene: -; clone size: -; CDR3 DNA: TGTGCCAGTAGGGCGGAGAACACTGAAGCTTTCTTT; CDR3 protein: CASRAENTEAFF
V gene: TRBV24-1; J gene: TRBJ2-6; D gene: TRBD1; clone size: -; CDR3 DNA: TGTGCCACCAGTGATCCGTCTCGTGGGACAGGGGGCTTCAACGTCCTGACTTTC; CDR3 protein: CATSDPSRGTGGFNVLTF
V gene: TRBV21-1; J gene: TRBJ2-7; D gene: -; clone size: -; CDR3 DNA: TGTGCCAGCAGCACCCAGGGCTCCTACGAGCAGTACTTC; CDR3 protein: CASSTQGSYEQYF
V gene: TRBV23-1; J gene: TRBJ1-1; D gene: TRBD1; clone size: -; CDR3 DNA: TGCGCCAGCAGTCATTCAGGGACAGAATTTAACACTGAAGCTTTCTTT; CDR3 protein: CASSHSGTEFNTEAFF
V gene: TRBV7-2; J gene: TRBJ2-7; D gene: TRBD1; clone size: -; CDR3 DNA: TGTGCCAGCAGCTCCGACCGCTGGACAGGGGCCTACGAGCAGTACTTC; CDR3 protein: CASSSDRWTGAYEQYF
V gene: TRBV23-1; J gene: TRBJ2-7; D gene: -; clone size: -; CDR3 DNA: TGCGCCAGCAGTCAATCAGAGGGGACCTACGAGCAGTACTTC; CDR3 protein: CASSQSEGTYEQYF
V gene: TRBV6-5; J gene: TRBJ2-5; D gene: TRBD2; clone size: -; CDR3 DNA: TGTGCCAGCAGTTACGTAGTCAGCGGGGGGCAAGAGACCCAGTACTTC; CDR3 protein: CASSYVVSGGQETQYF
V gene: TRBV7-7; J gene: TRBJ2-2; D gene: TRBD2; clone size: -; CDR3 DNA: TGTGCCAGCAGTTATGAGGGACTAGCGGGGAGTACCGGGGAGCTGTTTTTT; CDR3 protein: CASSYEGLAGSTGELFF
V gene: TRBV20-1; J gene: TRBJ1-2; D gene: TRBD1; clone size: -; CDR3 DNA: TGCAGTGCTAGAGATAAGGGACAGGGGTTAACTATTGGCTACACCTTC; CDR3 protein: CSARDKGQGLTIGYTF
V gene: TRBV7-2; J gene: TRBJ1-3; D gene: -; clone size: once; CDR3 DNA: TGTGCCAGCAGCTTAGTTCCAGGGGAAATAGCCGGAAACACCATATATTTT; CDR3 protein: CASSLVPGEIAGNTIYF
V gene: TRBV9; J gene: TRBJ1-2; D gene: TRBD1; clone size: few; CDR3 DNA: TGTGCCAGCAGCGCCCGGGACAGGGGGTATTTGGGCTATGGCTACACCTTC; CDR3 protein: CASSARDRGYLGYGYTF
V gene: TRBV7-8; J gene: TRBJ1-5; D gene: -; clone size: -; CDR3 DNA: TGTGCCAGCAGCTTAGGAGGGGACGGTCAGCCCCAGCATTTT; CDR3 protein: CASSLGGDGQPQHF
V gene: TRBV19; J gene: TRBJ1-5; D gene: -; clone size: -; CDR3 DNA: TGTGCCAGTAGCGATACCAGCAATCAGCCCCAGCATTTT; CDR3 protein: CASSDTSNQPQHF
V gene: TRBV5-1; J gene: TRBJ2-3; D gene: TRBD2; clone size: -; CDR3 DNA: TGCGCCAGCAGCTCCGGACTAGGCACAGATACGCAGTATTTT; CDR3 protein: CASSSGLGTDTQYF
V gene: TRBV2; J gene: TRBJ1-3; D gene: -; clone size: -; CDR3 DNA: TGTGCCAGCCGGCAGGACCCTGGAAACACCATATATTTT; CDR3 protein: CASRQDPGNTIYF
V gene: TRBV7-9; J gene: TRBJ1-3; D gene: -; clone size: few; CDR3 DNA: TGTGCCAGCAGCTCAGGGGTGTCTGGAAACACCATATATTTT; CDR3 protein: CASSSGVSGNTIYF
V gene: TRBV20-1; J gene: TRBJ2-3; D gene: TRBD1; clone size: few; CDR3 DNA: TGCAGTGCTAGTTCGTCGGGACAGGGGGTCCGGACAGATACGCAGTATTTT; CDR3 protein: CSASSSGQGVRTDTQYF
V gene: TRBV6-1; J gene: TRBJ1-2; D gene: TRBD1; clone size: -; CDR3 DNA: TGTGCCAGCAGGGACTTACAGGGGGACTATGGCTACACCTTC; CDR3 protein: CASRDLQGDYGYTF
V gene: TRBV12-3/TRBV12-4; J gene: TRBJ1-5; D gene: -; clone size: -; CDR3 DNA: TGTGCCAGCAGTTTGTGGGGGGACAATCAGCCCCAGCATTTT; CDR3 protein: CASSLWGDNQPQHF
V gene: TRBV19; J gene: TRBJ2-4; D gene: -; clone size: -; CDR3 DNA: TGTGCCAGTAGTATGCAAGTGCGTCTAGCCAAAAACATTCAGTACTTC; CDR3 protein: CASSMQVRLAKNIQYF
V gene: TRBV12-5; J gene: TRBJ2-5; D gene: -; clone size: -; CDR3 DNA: TGTGCTAGTAGTCCCCTGGGGGTTGCCGGCGGAGCGACCCAGTACTTC; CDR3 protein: CASSPLGVAGGATQYF
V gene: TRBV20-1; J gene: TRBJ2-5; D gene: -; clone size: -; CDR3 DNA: TGCAGTGCTAGAGTCCCCACCGGGATTGAAGAGACCCAGTACTTC; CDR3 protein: CSARVPTGIEETQYF